The clone carrying this T cell receptor beta chain was detected ten times or more. This entry belongs to a study of CD8+CD57+ T cells in acquired aplastic anemia. Study details: CD4+ and CD8+ cells, once sorted, gave DNA averaging approximately 3.4 ug.

CDR1 and CDR2 from the germline V gene are SGHTA and FQGTGA. The length of the CDR3 is 15 residues. Trimming removed 1 base from V and 3 bases from J; junction bases left unmatched: 3. It was patients with CD8+CD57+ cell expansion by flow cytometry who were chosen for sequencing. All participating patients were living with severe acquired aplastic anemia. Blood was sampled before the patients had received any therapy. The study profiled TCR beta VDJ and CDR3 using genomic DNA as template. Using its own MiXCR run on the reads, TCRdb lists one record per CDR3 protein. The table shows roughly 280,000 distinct CDR3 sequences, with approximately 60% occurring only once.

This chain uses TRBV7-3 with TRBJ2-3, with 8 bases identical to TRBD2. This sequence was found in a human donor with aplastic anemia. The sample comprised sorted CD4+, CD8+, or CD8+CD57+ T cells (not recorded which) from PBMCs. The CDR3 DNA follows: TGTGCCAGCAGCTTAAACGGGAGGGGAACAGATACGCAGTATTTT. Amino acids: CASSLNGRGTDTQYF.